This T cell receptor (beta chain) was identified in a study of type 1 and type 2 diabetes patients. The PCR template was genomic DNA. The TCR beta CDR3 region was amplified using 30 forward and 13 reverse primers. TCRdb re-analysed the multiplex PCR reads in MiXCR, keeping a single row per CDR3 protein. The sample records about 290,000 distinct CDR3 sequences, approximately 50% being singletons. V was trimmed by 2 bases and J by 6 bases, leaving 17 bases between them. The CDR3 extends over 15 amino acids. Germline V gene data show CDR1 as SGHTA and CDR2 as FQGNSA. This chain uses TRBV7-2 with TRBJ2-7; the D gene could be TRBD1 or TRBD2 (5 bases each). What was sequenced was peripheral blood mononuclear cells (PBMCs). The clonotype was recovered from a man younger than 30 with type 2 diabetes. This chain's CDR3 is CASSLPTLTGREQYF. For the CDR3, the DNA is TGTGCCAGCAGCTTACCGACCCTAACGGGGCGCGAGCAGTACTTC. The whole variable domain, remainder taken from reference TRBV7-2 and TRBJ2-7, is GAGVSQSPSNKVTEKGKDVELRCDPISGHTALYWYRQSLGQGLEFLIYFQGNSAPDKSGLPSDRFSAERTGGSVSTLTIQRTQQEDSAVYLCASSLPTLTGREQYFGPGTRLTVT.